This T cell receptor (beta chain) stems from a study of T cell changes during pregnancy in multiple sclerosis. The table came from immunoSEQ multiplex PCR; TCRdb's copy has only in-frame clones and leaves some out. Among about 93,000 clones listed, around 92% were seen once. There are 15 residues in the CDR3. Germline V gives CDR1 SQVTM, CDR2 ANQGSEA. V lost 5 bases and J lost 1, with 17 bases in between. The chain uses TRBV29-1 and TRBJ1-1, with D possibly being TRBD1 (5 bases). The material was peripheral blood, obtained after pregnancy. This receptor was obtained from a female donor with multiple sclerosis, enrolled in a pregnancy study. The CDR3 loop is CSVWGDPRRNTEAFF. The CDR3 nucleotides are TGCAGCGTTTGGGGGGACCCAAGGAGGAACACTGAAGCTTTCTTT.